The clone carrying this T cell receptor (beta chain) was seen more than once but under ten times. Its target is unknown. This specimen belongs to a study of CD8 T cells in ankylosing spondylitis. Findings of the study overall: Seemingly distinctive of ankylosing spondylitis blood was a TCR beta motif formed by eight highly homologous variants. From matched ankylosing spondylitis synovial fluid, disease-linked clones were reportedly recovered at significantly enriched levels.

V lost 4 bases to trimming and J lost 3 bases, with 6 bases between them. This CDR3 has 12 amino acids. One entry per CDR3 protein results from TCRdb running MiXCR on the 5' RACE reads. The sample contains 800,000 to 900,000 distinct CDR3 sequences, around 11% of which appear only once. The receptor comes from a male donor with ankylosing spondylitis. Sequencing was carried out using blood, either unsorted or a sorted T cell fraction (not recorded which). The chain recombines TRBV12-3 or TRBV12-4 with TRBJ1-1, with D hard to call. CDR3 in amino acids: CASSSRDTEAFF. The CDR3 DNA reads TGTGCCAGCAGTTCGAGGGACACTGAAGCTTTCTTT.